This TCR beta chain was sequenced during a study of blood T cell repertoires in COVID-19. Overall study: Sites in the United States, Italy and Spain provided acute and convalescent COVID-19 samples. T cells, B-cell-depleted T cells, or PBMCs provided the cDNA or gDNA that served as material.

After removal of 2 bases from V and 2 bases from J, the junction contained 5 bases not matched to a gene. The CDR3 extends over 15 amino acids. The germline CDR1 and CDR2 sequences are SGHKS and YYEKEE (reference sequence). In the original processing: Estimation of nucleated cell counts was performed using reference gene primer amplification. The protocol was immunoSEQ multiplex PCR, while the TCRdb copy is restricted to in-frame clones and leaves out a portion. V, J and clone size are those of that table, while D and trimming were read from the DNA. Of roughly 200,000 clones in the sample, 70% to 90% were seen once.

This chain connects TRBV5-5 to TRBJ2-3; 7 bases fit TRBD1. The receptor was derived from a woman under 30 who had recovered from COVID-19. Sequencing used peripheral blood. In DNA form, the CDR3 reads TGTGCCAGCAGCTTCCGGGACAGTAACACAGATACGCAGTATTTT. It translates to CASSFRDSNTDTQYF.